The 27 T cell receptor beta chains below come from one sample, sequenced in a study of blood T cells in healthy people across ages (dated by TCRdb to the mid-2010s). The method was 5' RACE. TCRdb names Illumina HiSeq 2500 as the instrument used. A second PCR of about 6 to 12 cycles was run with a J-beta primer mix and a sample-barcoded 5' primer. The raw public reads went through TCRdb reprocessing: fastp at Q25, MiXCR clone calling, in-frame beta chains kept. Duplicate CDR3 protein sequences are folded into a single record with the most common DNA and genes. For this sample the table gives about 1.5 million distinct CDR3 sequences, of which approximately 43% were detected only once. Just over 4% of the sample rests with the top ten. Source material: blood. All receptors derive from a woman between 18 and 29 years old in good health.

CDR3 amino acids: CASTPTSGGPSTEQYF. The CDR3 DNA reads TGTGCCAGCACCCCGACTAGCGGGGGCCCATCTACTGAGCAGTACTTC. This rearrangement joins TRBV28 to TRBJ2-5; the match to TRBD2 covers 12 bases. The CDR3 is 16 amino acids. V was pared by 7 bases and J by 11 bases, with 17 bases of the junction left unmatched. Germline V CDR1 and CDR2: MDHEN, SYDVKM.

The DNA of the CDR3 is TGCAGCGTTCAGGGGCTGGACCTATGGGAGCAGTACTTC. Its translation: CSVQGLDLWEQYF. The genes are TRBV29-1 and TRBJ2-7; weak D call: TRBD1 (6 bases). Germline V gene sequence: CDR1 SQVTM, CDR2 ANQGSEA. V shed 5 bases and J shed 7 bases, with 18 bases lying between them. The CDR3 covers 13 residues.

This clonotype was detected only once. The rearrangement links TRBV2 to TRBJ2-6; D is perhaps TRBD1 (5 bases). Trimming stripped 8 bases from V and 3 bases from J, with 14 bases between. Germline loops: CDR1 SNHLY, CDR2 FYNNEI. The CDR3 is 15 residues long. CDR3 nucleotides: TGTGCCAGCTGGCTAAGGGGTAGTGGGGCCAACGTCCTGACTTTC. Translated, it gives CASWLRGSGANVLTF. The entire variable domain, with the rest obtained from reference TRBV2 and TRBJ2-6, is as follows: EPEVTQTPSHQVTQMGQEVILRCVPISNHLYFYWYRQILGQKVEFLVSFYNNEISEKSEIFDDQFSVERPDGSNFTLKIRSTKLEDSAMYFCASWLRGSGANVLTFGAGSRLTVL.

The chain carries TRBV2 and TRBJ1-2, with D unclear. Per germline, CDR1 SNHLY and CDR2 FYNNEI. The CDR3 runs to 13 residues. Trimming pared 5 bases from V and 6 bases from J, leaving 13 bases between. For the CDR3, the DNA is TGTGCCAGCAGTCGGGAAGAGGGCCATGGCTACACCTTC. This encodes CASSREEGHGYTF.

This clonotype has just one count. The chain carries TRBV19 and TRBJ1-2, with TRBD1 identical over 8 bases. J was trimmed by 4 bases and V by 6 bases; bases with no gene match: 16. CDR3 length equals 17 residues. Per the germline V gene, CDR1 is LNHDA and CDR2 is SQIVND (reference sequence). For the CDR3, the DNA is TGTGCCAGTAGATGGTCGGACAGGGCCAAGTCATTCTATGGCTACACCTTC. Encoded protein: CASRWSDRAKSFYGYTF.

This sequence joins TRBV11-1 and TRBJ2-3; 12 bases are a match to TRBD2. CDR1 is SGHAT, CDR2 FQDESV, per germline (reference sequence). The CDR3 sequence is 16 residues long. V was clipped by 5 bases and J by 5 bases; unmatched bases: 8. CDR3 in amino acids: CASSRLAGGPKDTQYF. Here the CDR3 DNA reads TGTGCCAGCAGCCGTCTAGCGGGAGGGCCGAAAGATACGCAGTATTTT.

The gene calls are TRBV6-6 and TRBJ2-1, with a weak D call TRBD1 (6 bases). The V end was cut by 5 bases, the J end by 0 bases, with 14 bases between. CDR1 MNHNY and CDR2 SVGAGI come from the germline V gene (reference sequence). The CDR3 spans 16 residues. The CDR3 protein is CASSRNQGSSYNEQFF. The CDR3 DNA sequence: TGTGCCAGCAGTCGGAATCAGGGGAGCTCCTACAATGAGCAGTTCTTC.

Worth noting for this clonotype: One end of the junction does not line up with germline, which may come from a read error. The V gene is TRBV27, the J gene TRBJ1-6; D not resolved. The CDR3 spans 14 residues. The germline V gene has CDR1 MNHEY and CDR2 SMNVEV (reference sequence). This CDR3 is CASSSDNLGSPPHF. CDR3 nucleotide sequence: TGTGCCAGCAGTTCTGACAACCTTGGTTCACCCCCCCACTTT.

As regards this clonotype: A read error may account for a junction end that differs from germline. The CDR3 here is CASSQDAGTGNRPQHF. As DNA, the CDR3 is TGCGCCAGCAGCCAAGATGCCGGGACAGGCAATCGGCCCCAGCATTTT. This chain uses TRBV4-3 with TRBJ1-5; 8 bases line up with TRBD1. The CDR3 consists of 16 residues. Per the germline V gene, CDR1 is LGHNA and CDR2 is YSLEER.

This clonotype appeared a few times. The gene calls are TRBV20-1 and TRBJ2-7; 9 bases map to TRBD2. Germline CDR1 reads DFQATT; CDR2 reads SNEGSKA (reference sequence). After removal of 4 bases from V and 2 bases from J, the junction contained 9 bases not matched to a gene. The CDR3 length is 15 residues. CDR3 residues: CSANHRLAGTYEQYF. The CDR3 DNA is TGCAGTGCTAACCATAGGCTAGCGGGAACCTACGAGCAGTACTTC.

The gene calls are TRBV7-8 and TRBJ2-7; D remains unclear. V lost 3 bases and J 0 bases, leaving 12 bases between the germline ends. CDR1 is SGHVS, CDR2 FQNEAQ, per germline. This CDR3 contains 15 residues. The CDR3 bases are TGTGCCAGCAGCTTCCGGGCAGCCTCCTCCTACGAGCAGTACTTC. This sequence encodes CASSFRAASSYEQYF.

The CDR3 is CASRRQGAIGHEQFF. CDR3 bases: TGTGCCAGCAGGAGACAGGGGGCGATAGGTCATGAGCAGTTCTTC. The chain carries TRBV3-1 and TRBJ2-1; the match to TRBD1 covers 10 bases. Trimming at V came to 6 bases and at J to 8 bases, leaving 10 bases not matched to a gene. Germline V lookup: CDR1 LGHDT, CDR2 YNNKEL (reference sequence). This CDR3 comprises 15 residues.

This rearrangement joins TRBV5-1 to TRBJ1-6; a weak D match, TRBD1 (6 bases). The germline V gene encodes CDR1 SGHRS and CDR2 YFSETQ. V shed 0 bases and J shed 0 bases, with 10 bases lying between them. The CDR3 is 17 amino acids. In DNA, the CDR3 is TGCGCCAGCAGCTTGGGTAGGACAGTCTCCTATAATTCACCCCTCCACTTT. This translates into CASSLGRTVSYNSPLHF.

The V and J genes are TRBV7-2 and TRBJ2-3; D uncertain. Germline V lookup: CDR1 SGHTA, CDR2 FQGNSA. The length of the CDR3 is 13 residues. Trimming removed 7 bases at V and 2 bases at J, with 10 bases between. The CDR3 coding sequence is TGTGCCAGCATCGCAAAGAACACAGATACGCAGTATTTT. As protein: CASIAKNTDTQYF.

This clonotype has just a few counts. The genes are TRBV11-2 and TRBJ2-7; the D gene could be TRBD1 or TRBD2 (5 bases each). Germline V gene data show CDR1 as SGHAT and CDR2 as FQNNGV. CDR3 length: 14 residues. V lost 1 base and J 6 bases, leaving 13 bases between the germline ends. CDR3 bases: TGTGCCAGCAGCTTAGGAGGGGTGGGTGGCGAGCAGTACTTC. As protein: CASSLGGVGGEQYF. Full variable domain (rest looked up from reference TRBV11-2 and TRBJ2-7): EAGVAQSPRYKIIEKRQSVAFWCNPISGHATLYWYQQILGQGPKLLIQFQNNGVVDDSQLPKDRFSAERLKGVDSTLKIQPAKLEDSAVYLCASSLGGVGGEQYFGPGTRLTVT.

This sequence joins TRBV6-1 and TRBJ2-1; no firm D call. Trimming stripped 5 bases from V and 6 bases from J, with 8 bases between. The germline CDR1 and CDR2 sequences are MNHNS and SASEGT. There are 12 residues in the CDR3. CDR3 loop: CASSKTVNEQFF. CDR3 nucleotide sequence: TGTGCCAGCAGTAAGACCGTCAATGAGCAGTTCTTC.

A few counts support this clonotype. The gene calls are TRBV7-9 and TRBJ2-5, with TRBD1 as a possible D gene (5 bases). V was cut by 2 bases and J by 3 bases, with 10 bases left in between. The CDR3 covers 14 residues. Germline V gene sequence: CDR1 SEHNR, CDR2 FQNEAQ (reference sequence). The chain's CDR3 is CASSLIGAEETQYF. The DNA for the CDR3 is TGTGCCAGCAGCTTAATAGGGGCTGAAGAGACCCAGTACTTC.

The CDR3 DNA reads as TGTGCCAGCAAAGTCCTCCAACAAGAGACCCAGTACTTC. Its protein is CASKVLQQETQYF. The chain is built from TRBV28 and TRBJ2-5, with D uncertain. The V end was cut by 7 bases, the J end by 2 bases, with 11 bases between. The CDR3 loop spans 13 amino acids. Germline V CDR1 and CDR2: MDHEN, SYDVKM.

A few counts support this clonotype. The chain uses TRBV5-1 and TRBJ1-2; unclear D gene. This CDR3 is built from 15 residues. The germline CDR1 and CDR2 sequences are SGHRS and YFSETQ. V shed 4 bases and J shed 0 bases, with 13 bases lying between them. The CDR3: CASSTTQPTNYGYTF. The CDR3 bases are TGCGCCAGCAGCACTACACAGCCGACTAACTATGGCTACACCTTC.

The chain employs TRBV7-2 and TRBJ2-2; TRBD2 is a possible D gene (5 bases). Looked up from germline, CDR1 is SGHTA and CDR2 is FQGNSA. This CDR3 contains 15 residues. Between the trimmed V and J ends, which lost 1 base and 2 bases, there was a span of 8 bases. CDR3 residues: CASSLDLANTGELFF. CDR3 bases: TGTGCCAGCAGCTTAGACCTAGCAAACACCGGGGAGCTGTTTTTT.

V and J are TRBV3-1 and TRBJ1-2; no firm D call. CDR1 and CDR2 (germline): LGHDT, YNNKEL (reference sequence). This CDR3 region has 16 residues. V gave up 4 bases and J gave up 8 bases, with 23 bases separating them. CDR3 sequence: CASSLLGSEGLYGYTF. The CDR3 nucleotides read TGTGCCAGCAGCCTCTTGGGTTCGGAGGGTCTTTACGGCTACACCTTC.

The chain couples TRBV7-3 to TRBJ2-5; 9 nucleotides align to TRBD2. After removal of 5 bases from V and 2 bases from J, the junction contained 6 bases not matched to a gene. Germline assignment: CDR1 SGHTA and CDR2 FQGTGA. The CDR3 covers 15 residues. CDR3 DNA: TGTGCCAGCAGCGCTGTAGCGGGAGCACAAGAGACCCAGTACTTC. The encoded protein is CASSAVAGAQETQYF.

The gene calls are TRBV12-5 and TRBJ1-1, with unresolved D. Trimming cost V 6 bases and J 1 base, with 6 bases left between them. The germline CDR1 and CDR2 sequences are LGHNT and FRNRAP. The CDR3 runs 12 residues. CDR3 in DNA: TGTGCTAGTGGCTTAAGGAACACTGAAGCTTTCTTT. It specifies CASGLRNTEAFF.

The J gene is TRBJ1-6, the V gene TRBV12-3 or TRBV12-4; D not certain. This CDR3 contains 15 residues. Deletions cut 1 base from V and 9 bases from J, with 13 bases between. CDR3 loop: CASSLEGLWRSPLHF. In nucleotides, the CDR3 is TGTGCCAGCAGTTTAGAAGGGCTGTGGCGTTCACCCCTCCACTTT.

This clonotype was picked up a small number of times. A much larger clonotype is one base distant, so this may be a read error. This sequence joins TRBV6-2 or TRBV6-3 and TRBJ2-1; D is unclear. The CDR3 has 13 amino acids. Trimming took 4 bases from V and 4 from J, leaving 8 bases between them. Germline values: CDR1 MNHEY, CDR2 SVGEGT. The CDR3 is CASSLGKYNEQFF. In DNA form, the CDR3 reads TGTGCCAGCAGTTTGGGGAAGTACAATGAGCAGTTCTTC.

The table lists this clonotype with a few counts. The chain is built from TRBV5-1 and TRBJ1-1; maybe TRBD1 (5 bases). Germline V lookup: CDR1 SGHRS, CDR2 YFSETQ. Trimming shortened V by 4 bases and J by 4 bases, and 20 bases separated the two germline ends. This CDR3 region has 16 residues. CDR3 in amino acids: CASSPGTQSWGTEAFF. The CDR3 DNA is TGCGCCAGCAGCCCCGGGACCCAGAGTTGGGGCACTGAAGCTTTCTTT.

This chain uses TRBV20-1 with TRBJ2-1, with 9 bases matching TRBD2. V gave up 3 bases and J gave up 0 bases; unmatched junction bases: 6. CDR1 and CDR2 (germline): DFQATT, SNEGSKA (reference sequence). CDR3 size: 16 residues. The CDR3 reads CSASQGGGASYNEQFF. The CDR3 DNA reads as TGCAGTGCTAGTCAAGGCGGGGGGGCCTCCTACAATGAGCAGTTCTTC.